This T cell receptor (beta chain) comes out of a study of blood T cell repertoires in COVID-19. Study as a whole: In each case, the material was cDNA or gDNA derived from T cells, B-cell-depleted T cells, or PBMCs.

Methods used by the authors: Quantification of nucleated cells was approximated via reference gene primer amplification. Produced via immunoSEQ multiplex PCR; TCRdb's table is partial and in-frame only. Clone size and the V and J calls come from that table; the DNA yielded D and trimming. The table includes around 150,000 clones, around four fifths detected once. Trimming took 0 bases from V and 1 from J; bases not matched to a gene: 5. Germline V lookup: CDR1 SGHRS, CDR2 YFSETQ. There are 18 residues in the CDR3. The clonotype was recovered from a man aged 70 or older with acute or convalescent COVID-19. The sample was peripheral blood. This chain links TRBV5-1 with TRBJ2-3; 13 nucleotides agree with TRBD2. CDR3 sequence: CASSLASGTSGGTDTQYF. The CDR3 DNA is TGCGCCAGCAGCTTGGCCAGTGGGACTAGCGGGGGCACAGATACGCAGTATTTT.